This T cell receptor (beta chain) was sequenced in a study of cytomegalovirus exposure and HLA in healthy donors (dated by TCRdb to between 2016 and 2019). Background on the whole study: The 500 to 800 repertoires of the first cohort and the 95 to 150 validation repertoires were produced on the same platform, according to a later analysis. The study aimed to test whether cataloging public T cell receptors could reveal signatures of past pathogen exposure. In addition to the first cohort of roughly 700 subjects, a separate validation cohort of 130 or so different subjects was used. The study combined high-throughput TCR immunosequencing, statistical association of individual TCRs with disease status, and machine learning to predict cytomegalovirus infection status. Study-wide findings and limitations: According to the authors, the approach could potentially be generalized to other disease states and immunological phenotypes. A later analysis found that TCRs clustered in the first cohort also tended to co-occur in the 120 validation repertoires, with more than 90% of cluster scores above 0. In vitro tests confirmed that a few of the cytomegalovirus-associated TCR beta chains recognize cytomegalovirus antigens. In both the original and validation cohorts, the classifier was reported to diagnose cytomegalovirus status with high specificity and sensitivity. While some public TCRs were present in many individuals, most TCR sequences turned up only very rarely across donors. A later analysis had no HLA typing for the validation cohort, so co-occurrence there was scored across all 130 or so repertoires. The study listed around 160 TCR beta chains as associated with cytomegalovirus.

The library came from the immunoSEQ multiplex PCR assay. Under the source paper's analysis protocol: A statistical classification framework was developed to diagnose cytomegalovirus status using the catalog of TCR beta chain sequences. TCRdb mirrors the immuneACCESS table, restricted to in-frame sequences. Some clones are absent from its copies; in checked studies, under half trace to an unresolved V gene, and the reason for the others is unknown. V and J calls and clone size are as listed in that table; D and trimming were resolved from the DNA. The sample table shows around 130,000 clones, and 85% to 90% are seen once. The ten largest clonotypes hold around 3.3% of the sample. For this clone: No antigen is known for it. No quality values exist for individual bases; no much larger clone is one base distant.

Trimming removed 5 bases from V and 3 bases from J, leaving 14 bases between the germline ends. There are 14 amino acids in the CDR3, from cysteine to phenylalanine inclusive. Only the CDR3 portion is preserved as DNA: 42 bases, with reading frame beginning at the first base. Via the germline V gene, CDR1 is ENHRY and CDR2 SYGVKD. Separate from the approximately 700-subject first cohort, the validation cohort of over 90 subjects was the group to which the donors belonged. Sequencing was carried out using PBMCs. The clonotype originates from a man aged 25 to 40 in good health and CMV-seronegative. Recombination connected TRBV10-3 to TRBJ2-7; TRBD1 is a possible D gene, resting on 6 matching bases. The DNA is TGTGCCATCAGTAGAGGACAGTCCTACTACGAGCAGTACTTC. Translated, this gives CAISRGQSYYEQYF.